This T cell receptor beta chain was recorded in a study of CD8 T cells in Susac syndrome. General observations from the study: The study conceded that relatively few individuals underwent its TCR sequencing and HLA analysis.

J gave up 3 bases and V 4 bases, and 6 bases lay outside the gene matches. From germline, CDR1 is SGDLS and CDR2 YYNGEE. The CDR3 extends over 16 amino acids. Control patients had untreated stable or active relapsing-remitting multiple sclerosis by revised McDonald criteria. TEMRA cells were FACS-enriched, and CD8+ and CD4+ T cells were isolated negatively. A few counts support this clonotype. Its cognate antigen is unknown. The RNA input was about 0.5 to 1 ug, and it was reverse transcribed with random hexamers. The CDR3 of TCR beta was amplified by immunoSEQ multiplex PCR across 54 Vbeta and 13 Jbeta. A single record per CDR3 protein comes from TCRdb applying MiXCR to the immunoSEQ multiplex PCR reads. Of around 280,000 distinct CDR3 sequences in the sample, roughly 81% are singletons; the top ten hold around 0.12%.

Sequencing was done on a sample of CD8+ T cells from PBMCs. The rearrangement joins TRBV9 to TRBJ2-3; TRBD2 agrees at 12 bases. This clonotype was obtained from a human donor with multiple sclerosis. The CDR3 DNA reads TGTGCCAGCAGCCATTCCACTAGCGGGGGGACAGATACGCAGTATTTT. It translates to CASSHSTSGGTDTQYF. Drawing the rest from reference TRBV9 and TRBJ2-3, the complete variable domain is DSGVTQTPKHLITATGQRVTLRCSPRSGDLSVYWYQQSLDQGLQFLIQYYNGEERAKGNILERFSAQQFPDLHSELNLSSLELGDSALYFCASSHSTSGGTDTQYFGPGTRLTVL.